This T cell receptor (beta chain) was recovered during a study of blood T cell repertoires in COVID-19. Background on the study: Specimens from acute and convalescent COVID-19 originated in the United States, Italy and Spain. T cells, B-cell-depleted T cells, or PBMCs provided the cDNA or gDNA that served as material.

This CDR3 is 14 amino acids long. Germline CDR1 is LNHDA and CDR2 is SQIVND (reference sequence). V was trimmed by 6 bases and J by 4 bases, leaving 14 bases between them. As handled by the study authors: By means of reference gene primer amplification, nucleated cell counts were estimated. TCRdb keeps only in-frame clones here, not all; method: immunoSEQ multiplex PCR. The V and J calls and clone size are taken from that table; D and trimming were inferred from the DNA. This table has about 220,000 clones, about 79% appearing once. The material sequenced was peripheral blood. The chain is built from TRBV19 and TRBJ2-3; perhaps TRBD2 as D (6 bases). The sequence came from a man in his fifties with active or convalescent COVID-19. This chain's CDR3 is CASSPLGGPDTQYF. The CDR3 coding sequence is TGTGCCAGTAGCCCCCTGGGGGGTCCAGATACGCAGTATTTT.